This TCR beta chain was sequenced for a study of T cell responses to AZD1222 COVID-19 vaccine (dated by TCRdb to the early 2020s). Turning to the overall study: Because spike-specific TCR depth and breadth did not differ between the two schedules, AZD1222 recipients who got a second dose at roughly 4 weeks were pooled with those who got a second dose at roughly 12 weeks. A total of approximately 230 trial participants underwent TCR sequencing, of whom 207 received two doses of AZD1222 and about 25 received two doses of the MenACWY control vaccine. Trial participants were enrolled by age into 18-55, 56-69 and 70-plus year subgroups, with roughly 150, 30 and 60 TCR-sequenced participants respectively.

Details on this clone: It has no known antigen specificity. Per-nucleotide qualities are absent, and no much larger clonotype sits a single base away.

The study at large found these results: Because no day 14 peak-response samples were available, the repertoires could be characterized only after the peak T cell response. In the small 56-69-year group, the increase in depth fell short of significance, most likely because of low power. Spike-specific TCR breadth and depth rose significantly after two AZD1222 doses compared with day 0 and with MenACWY recipients. Conclusions about previously exposed vaccinees were limited because only five to seven AZD1222 recipients were SARS-CoV-2 seropositive at baseline. Participants were mostly white British, with more females than males. The authors suggested clonal diversity may have been underestimated. The whole spike protein was spanned by vaccine-associated CD4 TCRs, and dominant responses were seen in regions 160-218 and 743-854. Reportedly, close to half of the unique spike-specific TCRs recognized epitopes lying outside the regions that are mutated in the B.1.351 and B.1.1.7 variants.

The CDR3 regions of human TCRbeta chains were analyzed by immunosequencing. As for the original processing: TCRs in the repertoires were compared against a reference library of SARS-CoV-2-specific TCRs that had been generated with the MIRA antigen-specificity platform. Breadth was defined as the fraction of unique TCRs that were SARS-CoV-2-associated, and depth was defined as the fraction of total T cells that were SARS-CoV-2-associated. Each spike-specific TCR was assigned to its reactive spike region and to a CD4 or CD8 class using the MIRA data. Log10-transformed breadth and depth values were compared by one-way ANOVA with Sidak's multiple comparisons tests. TCRdb carries this immuneACCESS record with in-frame sequences only. Its versions omit some clonotypes, under half of them owing to an unresolved V gene in the studies checked, with the rest unexplained. V, J and clone size are taken as reported in that table, and D and trimming were inferred from the DNA itself. The sample profile shows over 110,000 clones; 75% to 95% of them were found once. 2.8% of the sample is held by the ten biggest clonotypes.

The CDR3 has 14 amino acids, counting the end cysteine and phenylalanine. This entry keeps only the CDR3 DNA: 42 bases, framed from base 1. CDR1 and CDR2 were assigned from the germline V gene (reference sequence) as LNHDA and SQIVND. The sample's time point label, in plain terms: baseline before first vaccination. Samples from vaccinated people were obtained from the UK trials COV001 and COV002, which included a single-blind randomized controlled phase 2/3 trial of AZD1222 (ChAdOx1 nCoV-19) in healthy adults. For TCRbeta chain sequencing, PBMC samples from trial participants were taken at day 0 and at day 28 after the second dose.

Rearrangement joined TRBV19 to TRBJ2-2; possibly the D gene is TRBD2, per 8 matching bases. This receptor was taken from an adult in good health. Material: peripheral blood, obtained on day 0 of AZD1222 vaccination. The nucleotide sequence reads as follows: TGTGGGTGTAGCGGGACAGCAAACACCGGGGAGCTGTTTTTT. This codes for CGCSGTANTGELFF.